This is a list of T cell receptor beta chains from one sample in a study. Using its own MiXCR run on the 5' RACE reads, TCRdb lists one record per CDR3 protein. The table includes 62,000 or so distinct CDR3 sequences, 20% to 25% detected once. The specimen sequenced was memory CD4+ T cells sorted from a lymph node. These receptors came from a female donor with breast cancer. CDR3s include the opening cysteine and the closing phenylalanine or tryptophan. Fields, in order: J gene, V gene, clone size, D gene, CDR3 protein, CDR3 DNA. D genes are given only for firm matches. Only some rows state a clone size, as once, few, many or a class for expanded clones.

>TRBJ2-1|TRBV4-2|many|TRBD2
CASSQGLQAGVGNEQFF
TGTGCCAGCAGCCAAGGGCTTCAAGCGGGAGTGGGCAATGAGCAGTTCTTC
>TRBJ2-6|TRBV20-1|many|.
CSARESGANVLTF
TGCAGTGCTAGAGAGTCTGGGGCCAACGTCCTGACTTTC
>TRBJ2-3|TRBV6-2/TRBV6-3|.|.
CASSYSGGDGTDTQYF
TGTGCCAGCAGTTACTCGGGCGGGGACGGAACAGATACGCAGTATTTT
>TRBJ2-7|TRBV12-3/TRBV12-4|.|.
CASSSQPGPYEQYF
TGTGCCAGCAGTTCCCAGCCGGGGCCCTACGAGCAGTACTTC
>TRBJ2-7|TRBV7-8|.|TRBD1
CASSLRRDRGSYEQYF
TGTGCCAGCAGCTTACGCCGGGACAGGGGATCTTACGAGCAGTACTTC
>TRBJ1-5|TRBV7-6|few|.
CASSENAGGPQHF
TGTGCCAGCTCCGAGAACGCTGGTGGGCCCCAGCATTTT
>TRBJ1-1|TRBV7-2|many|.
CASSRTGALLAEAFF
TGTGCCAGCAGCCGAACTGGGGCATTGCTTGCTGAAGCTTTCTTT
>TRBJ1-2|TRBV10-3|few|.
CAISGTDQNYGYTF
TGTGCCATCAGTGGGACAGACCAAAACTATGGCTACACCTTC
>TRBJ1-5|TRBV13|few|.
CASSFLPSTRGSNQPQHF
TGTGCCAGCAGCTTCTTGCCCTCCACTCGGGGTAGCAATCAGCCCCAGCATTTT
>TRBJ2-2|TRBV2|once|.
CASTNTGELFF
TGTGCCAGCACTAACACCGGGGAGCTGTTTTTT
>TRBJ2-1|TRBV6-5|.|.
CASSRRGAETREQFF
TGTGCCAGCAGCCGCCGGGGGGCTGAAACTCGGGAGCAGTTCTTC
>TRBJ2-1|TRBV6-2/TRBV6-3|many|TRBD1
CASRLTGNNEQFF
TGTGCCAGCAGATTGACAGGGAACAATGAGCAGTTCTTC
>TRBJ2-2|TRBV10-3|few|.
CAISVLTGTGELFF
TGTGCCATCAGTGTTCTCACAGGCACCGGGGAGCTGTTTTTT
>TRBJ2-6|TRBV24-1|few|.
CATSDSLYSGANVLTF
TGTGCCACCAGTGATTCGCTCTACTCTGGGGCCAACGTCCTGACTTTC
>TRBJ1-3|TRBV30|.|TRBD1
CAYTTGLSGNTIYF
TGTGCCTACACGACAGGGCTCTCTGGAAACACCATATATTTT
>TRBJ1-6|TRBV7-6|.|.
CASSSLTGGNSPLHF
TGTGCCAGCAGCTCCCTGACCGGGGGAAATTCACCCCTCCACTTT